The next 2 T cell receptor beta chains were all read from a single sample in a study of cytomegalovirus exposure and HLA in healthy donors. Vbeta (60) and Jbeta (13) primers were used in the PCR. Sequencing was performed with immunoSEQ multiplex PCR; in TCRdb, only in-frame clones are kept and a portion is missing. The table shows around 64,000 clones, with approximately 80% occurring only once. Sequencing used PBMCs. The receptors stem from a man aged 18 to 30 in good health and CMV-seropositive.

CDR3 coding DNA: TGTGCCAGCAGCCCGGCCGCAGGGGAAGCTAACTATGGCTACACCTTC. Translation: CASSPAAGEANYGYTF. The V call is TRBV4-2, the J call TRBJ1-2; maybe TRBD1 (6 bases). The CDR3 contains 16 residues. The V end lost 4 bases, the J end lost 0 bases, and 15 bases lay between the germline ends. Germline V lookup: CDR1 LGHNA, CDR2 YNFKEQ.

The rearrangement uses TRBV5-4 and TRBJ1-2; D remains ambiguous. V lost 4 bases, J lost 6 bases, and 22 bases lay in between. Germline CDR1 SGHNT, CDR2 YYREEE (reference sequence). The CDR3 consists of 16 residues. The CDR3 DNA sequence: TGTGCCAGCAGCCGCAGAGGTGGAGGATTTCTGGATGGCTACACCTTC. Protein sequence: CASSRRGGGFLDGYTF.